This TCR beta chain was retrieved from a study of shared clonotypes between healthy human individuals. Clones were read by immunoSEQ multiplex PCR, and TCRdb kept only the in-frame ones, dropping some. The sample yields about 1.5 million clones, under 99% seen once. CDR1 is MDHEN, CDR2 SYDVKM, per germline. Trimming removed 3 bases from V and 5 bases from J; junction bases left unmatched: 13. This CDR3 spans 17 amino acids. Both subsets, CD45RA+ naive and CD45RA-negative memory, were split from the CD4+ cells. The material sequenced was naive CD4+ T cells sorted from blood. Documented subset: CD45RA+ positively selected. The rearrangement joins TRBV28 to TRBJ2-5; 9 nucleotides match TRBD2. The clonotype originates from a man aged 30 to 39 in good health. The CDR3 reads CASSFPAGGPKGETQYF. In DNA, the CDR3 is TGTGCCAGCAGTTTTCCCGCGGGAGGGCCTAAGGGGGAGACCCAGTACTTC.